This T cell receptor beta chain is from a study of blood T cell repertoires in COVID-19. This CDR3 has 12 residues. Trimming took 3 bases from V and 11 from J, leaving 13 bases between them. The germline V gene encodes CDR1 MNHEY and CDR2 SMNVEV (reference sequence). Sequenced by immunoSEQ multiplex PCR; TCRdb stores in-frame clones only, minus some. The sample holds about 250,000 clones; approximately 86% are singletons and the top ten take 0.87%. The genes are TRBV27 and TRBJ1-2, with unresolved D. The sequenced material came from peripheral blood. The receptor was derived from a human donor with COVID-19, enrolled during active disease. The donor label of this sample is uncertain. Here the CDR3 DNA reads TGTGCCAGCAGTTTGGCACCAACACCTTACACCTTC. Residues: CASSLAPTPYTF.